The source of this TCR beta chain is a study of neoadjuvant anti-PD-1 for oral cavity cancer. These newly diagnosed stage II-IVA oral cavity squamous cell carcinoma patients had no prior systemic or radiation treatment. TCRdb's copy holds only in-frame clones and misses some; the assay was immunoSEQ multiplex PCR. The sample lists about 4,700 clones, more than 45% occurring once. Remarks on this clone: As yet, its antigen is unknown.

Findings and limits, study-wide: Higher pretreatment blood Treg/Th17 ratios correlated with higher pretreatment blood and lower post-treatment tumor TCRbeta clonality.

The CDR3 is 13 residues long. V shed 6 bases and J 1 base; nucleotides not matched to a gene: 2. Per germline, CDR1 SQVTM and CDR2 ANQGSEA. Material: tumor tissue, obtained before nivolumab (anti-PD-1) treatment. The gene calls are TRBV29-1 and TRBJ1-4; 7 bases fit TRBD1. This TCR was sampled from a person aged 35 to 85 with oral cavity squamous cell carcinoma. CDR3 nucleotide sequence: TGCAGCGTAGACAGGGTAACTAATGAAAAACTGTTTTTT. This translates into CSVDRVTNEKLFF.